These 18 T cell receptor beta chains were sequenced from one sample in a study of PD-1 blockade in classical Hodgkin lymphoma. Using immunoSEQ multiplex PCR, the repertoire was profiled, and TCRdb retains in-frame clones only, with some absent. Among tens of thousands of clones, approximately 78% were seen once, and the ten largest hold around a tenth. Autologous stem cell transplantation was followed by relapse in every patient, and brentuximab vedotin exposure varied. Sequenced material: peripheral blood mononuclear cells (PBMCs), taken before the second cycle of nivolumab. These receptors came from a human donor with classical Hodgkin lymphoma.

This clone was observed a handful of times. This sequence joins TRBV5-1 and TRBJ2-1; D is unresolved. V was cut by 0 bases and J by 8 bases, with 12 bases left in between. CDR3 size: 14 residues. Germline loops: CDR1 SGHRS, CDR2 YFSETQ. The CDR3 coding sequence is TGCGCCAGCAGCTTGGAGGCCCGGCCCCATGAGCAGTTCTTC. It encodes CASSLEARPHEQFF.

The V and J genes are TRBV28 and TRBJ1-6; 7 nucleotides match TRBD1. V dropped 10 bases and J dropped 10; count of bases not matched to a gene: 10. The CDR3 has 13 amino acids. Germline CDR1 MDHEN, CDR2 SYDVKM. The chain's CDR3 is CATSTGVRSPLHF. CDR3 nucleotide sequence: TGTGCCACCTCCACAGGGGTCCGATCACCCCTCCACTTT.

The chain employs TRBV10-1 and TRBJ1-2; 7 nucleotides line up with TRBD1. In germline, CDR1 is WNHNN, CDR2 SYGVQD (reference sequence). The V gene end was trimmed by 6 bases and the J gene end by 3 bases; junction bases not matched to a gene: 10. The length of the CDR3 is 15 residues. Here the CDR3 reads CASSKSRGNHYGYTF. CDR3 DNA sequence: TGCGCCAGCAGCAAGTCCAGGGGGAACCACTATGGCTACACCTTC.

The chain carries TRBV11-2 and TRBJ2-7; 11 bases align to TRBD1. Germline loops: CDR1 SGHAT, CDR2 FQNNGV. The J segment lost 0 bases and the V segment lost 2 bases, leaving 9 bases of the junction unmatched. This CDR3 has 18 amino acids. The CDR3 bases are TGTGCCAGCAGCTTAAGACCCCCCGGGACAGGGGGCTCCTACGAGCAGTACTTC. It encodes CASSLRPPGTGGSYEQYF.

This clone has just one count. V and J are TRBV28 and TRBJ2-1; D is perhaps TRBD2 (6 bases). In germline, CDR1 is MDHEN, CDR2 SYDVKM. V was pared by 7 bases and J by 3 bases, with 19 bases between. CDR3 length: 16 residues. The CDR3 spells CASTLPLRGNYNEQFF. CDR3 DNA: TGTGCCAGCACCCTCCCTTTGCGGGGTAACTACAATGAGCAGTTCTTC.

The gene calls are TRBV7-3 and TRBJ1-1; 7 bases agree with TRBD1. From germline, CDR1 is SGHTA and CDR2 FQGTGA. Trimming removed 6 bases from V and 3 bases from J; junction bases left unmatched: 1. The CDR3 has 12 amino acids. Written as DNA, the CDR3 is TGTGCCAGCAGTACAGGGGACACTGAAGCTTTCTTT. It specifies CASSTGDTEAFF.

The DNA of the CDR3 is TGTGCCAGCAGCTTCGAGGGACAGAGCACTGAAGCTTTCTTT. Translation: CASSFEGQSTEAFF. V usage is TRBV5-4 and J usage is TRBJ1-1; 7 bases align to TRBD1. CDR1 and CDR2 from the germline V gene are SGHNT and YYREEE (reference sequence). Germline trimming cut 2 bases from V and 4 bases from J; bases unmatched to any gene: 5. The CDR3 runs 14 residues.

The chain couples TRBV11-1 to TRBJ2-7; TRBD1 agrees at 7 bases. The CDR3 covers 13 residues. Looked up from germline, CDR1 is SGHAT and CDR2 is FQDESV (reference sequence). Germline trimming cut 4 bases from V and 3 bases from J; bases unmatched to any gene: 3. The CDR3 DNA reads as TGTGCCAGCAGCTCGGGACAGATCTACGAGCAGTACTTC. It encodes CASSSGQIYEQYF.

V usage is TRBV18 and J usage is TRBJ2-2, with no clear D. Germline V gives CDR1 KGHSH, CDR2 LQKENI. The V end was cut by 3 bases, the J end by 3 bases, with 14 bases between. The CDR3 totals 16 residues. The CDR3 protein is CASSPNRVRYTGELFF. The CDR3 nucleotides are TGTGCCAGCTCACCGAACCGAGTTAGGTACACCGGGGAGCTGTTTTTT.

V gene TRBV6-4 combines with J gene TRBJ1-2; TRBD1 agrees at 7 bases. Germline loops: CDR1 MRHNA, CDR2 SNTAGT. Germline trimming cut 5 bases from V and 2 bases from J; bases unmatched to any gene: 11. The CDR3 loop spans 16 amino acids. CDR3 protein: CASSKTTTGSNYGYTF. DNA for the CDR3: TGTGCCAGCAGTAAGACAACGACAGGGTCCAACTATGGCTACACCTTC.

A few counts support this clone. V usage is TRBV9 and J usage is TRBJ2-3, with D unclear. The CDR3 loop spans 17 amino acids. V gave up 0 bases and J gave up 0 bases, with 14 bases separating them. CDR1 and CDR2 (germline): SGDLS, YYNGEE. The CDR3 loop is CASSVGSVGWSTDTQYF. CDR3 DNA sequence: TGTGCCAGCAGCGTAGGGTCCGTTGGGTGGAGCACAGATACGCAGTATTTT.

CDR3 sequence: CASSPTGMNTEAFF. The CDR3 nucleotides are TGTGCCAGCAGCCCGACAGGGATGAACACTGAAGCTTTCTTT. The V and J genes are TRBV6-1 and TRBJ1-1, with 7 bases identical to TRBD1. The J segment lost 0 bases and the V segment lost 6 bases, leaving 4 bases of the junction unmatched. Germline V gives CDR1 MNHNS, CDR2 SASEGT. The CDR3 is 14 amino acids.

The CDR3, as DNA: TGTGCCAGTAGTGACTTCCATGGCGCAGATACGCAGTATTTT. It yields the protein CASSDFHGADTQYF. This chain links TRBV19 with TRBJ2-3, with D uncertain. V was pared by 5 bases and J by 4 bases, with 13 bases between. The CDR3 sequence is 14 residues long. In germline, CDR1 is LNHDA, CDR2 SQIVND (reference sequence). The variable domain in full, with the rest retrieved from reference TRBV19 and TRBJ2-3, is DGGITQSPKYLFRKEGQNVTLSCEQNLNHDAMYWYRQDPGQGLRLIYYSQIVNDFQKGDIAEGYSVSREKKESFPLTVTSAQKNPTAFYLCASSDFHGADTQYFGPGTRLTVL.

The V and J genes are TRBV4-2 and TRBJ1-1; D unclear. In germline, CDR1 is LGHNA, CDR2 YNFKEQ. Trimming stripped 5 bases from V and 4 bases from J, with 8 bases between. The CDR3 sequence is 12 residues long. The CDR3 DNA is TGTGCCAGCAGCTTTCTCGTCACTGAAGCTTTCTTT. Amino acids: CASSFLVTEAFF.

V gene TRBV4-3 combines with J gene TRBJ1-1, with 9 bases lining up with TRBD1. Germline loops: CDR1 LGHNA, CDR2 YSLEER. V lost 2 bases, J lost 4 bases, and 5 bases stayed unmatched. The CDR3 sequence is 15 residues long. CDR3 nucleotide sequence: TGCGCCAGCAGCCAAAACCGACAGGGGGGCACTGAAGCTTTCTTT. Translated: CASSQNRQGGTEAFF.

The chain employs TRBV5-4 and TRBJ2-7; tentatively, D is TRBD2 (5 bases). The V end lost 4 bases, the J end lost 6 bases, and 11 bases lay between the germline ends. The CDR3 spans 12 residues. The germline CDR1 and CDR2 sequences are SGHNT and YYREEE (reference sequence). This chain's CDR3 is CASSQLEGEQYF. The CDR3 nucleotides are TGTGCCAGCAGCCAATTAGAGGGCGAGCAGTACTTC.

The genes are TRBV19 and TRBJ1-2; possibly TRBD1 for D (6 bases). Germline V gives CDR1 LNHDA, CDR2 SQIVND (reference sequence). V lost 8 bases and J 0 bases, leaving 10 bases between the germline ends. This CDR3 spans 13 amino acids. DNA of the CDR3: TGTGCCAGTGGGACACTCCCTAACTATGGCTACACCTTC. Its protein is CASGTLPNYGYTF.

The chain employs TRBV30 and TRBJ1-6; D call uncertain. The V end lost 0 bases, the J end lost 6 bases, and 9 bases lay between the germline ends. Per germline, CDR1 GTSNPN and CDR2 SVGIG (reference sequence). CDR3 length equals 14 residues. The CDR3 DNA is TGTGCCTGGAGTGTACAAACACTTAATTCACCCCTCCACTTT. It translates to CAWSVQTLNSPLHF. Full variable domain (remainder filled in from reference TRBV30 and TRBJ1-6): SQTIHQWPATLVQPVGSPLSLECTVEGTSNPNLYWYRQAAGRGLQLLFYSVGIGQISSEVPQNLSASRPQDRQFILSSKKLLLSDSGFYLCAWSVQTLNSPLHFGNGTRLTVT.